These T cell receptor beta chains were read from a single sample in a study of PD-L1 blockade in urothelial cancer. The data were produced by immunoSEQ multiplex PCR, yet TCRdb's version contains in-frame clones alone and is incomplete. Among roughly 76,000 clones listed, around 93% were seen once. Specimen: PBMCs, collected around atezolizumab (anti-PD-L1) treatment. These receptors came from a woman of 80 years or more with urothelial cancer. CDR3s include the opening cysteine and the closing phenylalanine or tryptophan. Clone size is given for some rows only: seen once, a few or many times, or a class if the clone is expanded.

clone size	V gene	J gene	CDR3 protein
NA	TRBV7-6	TRBJ1-3	CASSLTTSNSGNTIYF
NA	TRBV9	TRBJ2-5	CASSGQGGGETQYF
NA	TRBV21-1	TRBJ2-1	CASSKAVSGRAPYNEQFF
NA	TRBV28	TRBJ2-7	CASQRNFYEQYF
NA	TRBV28	TRBJ2-1	CASSLYGGQGGNEQFF
NA	TRBV6-1	TRBJ1-2	CASTLGGVPYGYTF
once	TRBV19	TRBJ1-5	CASSVRDSPGSNQPQHF
NA	TRBV7-9	TRBJ2-1	CASNVLGQATSSPYNEQFF
once	TRBV9	TRBJ2-2	CASSVGGRTVGELFF
NA	TRBV29-1	TRBJ1-1	CSVDPGAASTEAFF
NA	TRBV6-4	TRBJ1-1	CASSDSTGTGGKAFF
NA	TRBV19	TRBJ1-5	CASSYSNQPQHF
NA	TRBV7-6	TRBJ2-3	CASSLGLAGGPVTQYF
NA	TRBV14	TRBJ2-2	CASSPHWGERNTGELFF
NA	TRBV5-5	TRBJ1-2	CASSGGSNTNYGYTF